The 32 T cell receptor beta chains listed next were all sequenced from one sample in a study of CD8+CD57+ T cells in acquired aplastic anemia. The template used for profiling TCR beta VDJ and CDR3 was genomic DNA. MiXCR, run by TCRdb on the reads, gives a single entry per CDR3 protein. The data contain approximately 300,000 distinct CDR3 sequences, 45% to 65% of them singletons. Patients selected for sequencing had displayed CD8+CD57+ cell expansion by flow cytometry. The specimen sequenced was sorted CD4+, CD8+, or CD8+CD57+ T cells (not recorded which) from PBMCs. The source of these receptors is a human donor with aplastic anemia.

This clonotype came up many times. The V gene is TRBV28, the J gene TRBJ1-6, with 7 bases fitting TRBD1. The germline gives CDR1 MDHEN, CDR2 SYDVKM. This CDR3 has 15 amino acids. V lost 11 bases, J lost 2 bases, and 9 bases stayed unmatched. CDR3 sequence (DNA): TGTGCCGGAACGACAGGGCTGGCCTATAATTCACCCCTCCACTTT. It specifies CAGTTGLAYNSPLHF.

The chain has TRBV9 and TRBJ2-7; 9 bases agree with TRBD1. This CDR3 contains 15 residues. With V trimmed by 4 bases and J by 2 bases, 7 bases remained unmatched. The germline CDR1 and CDR2 sequences are SGDLS and YYNGEE. The CDR3 is CASSRETGGTYEQYF. The DNA for the CDR3 is TGTGCCAGCAGCCGAGAGACAGGGGGTACCTACGAGCAGTACTTC.

The chain joins TRBV7-3 to TRBJ2-1, with 7 bases lining up with TRBD2. The end of the DNA is better explained by TRBJ2-5, so the J call may be wrong. This CDR3 has 14 residues. Germline V lookup: CDR1 SGHTA, CDR2 FQGTGA. This CDR3 reads CASSLTSIQETQYF. CDR3 nucleotide sequence: TGTGCCAGCAGCTTGACTAGCATACAAGAGACCCAGTACTTC.

The V call is TRBV29-1, the J call TRBJ2-5; D is possibly TRBD1 (6 bases). The length of the CDR3 is 14 residues. The V gene's germline CDR1 is SQVTM and CDR2 ANQGSEA. Trimming took off 6 bases at V and 4 bases at J, with 18 bases between the two ends. The CDR3 bases are TGCAGCGTATCCCGGACAGAGCTAAGAGAGACCCAGTACTTC. The encoded protein is CSVSRTELRETQYF.

The chain uses TRBV2 and TRBJ1-5; TRBD1 matches 7 bases. The CDR3 consists of 15 residues. CDR1 and CDR2 from the germline V gene are SNHLY and FYNNEI. The junction had 6 bases not matched to a gene; V was cut back by 6 bases and J by 1 base. Here the CDR3 DNA reads TGTGCCAGCAGATTACAGGGGATAAGCAATCAGCCCCAGCATTTT. Its protein product is CASRLQGISNQPQHF. The full variable domain, in which reference TRBV2 and TRBJ1-5 provide the parts outside the CDR3, is EPEVTQTPSHQVTQMGQEVILRCVPISNHLYFYWYRQILGQKVEFLVSFYNNEISEKSEIFDDQFSVERPDGSNFTLKIRSTKLEDSAMYFCASRLQGISNQPQHFGDGTRLSIL.

This clonotype was detected ten times or more. Since a much larger clone is just one base distant, this may be a read error. The CDR3 spells CASSEQDNEQYF. The CDR3 DNA follows: TGTGCCAGTAGTGAGCAGGATAACGAGCAGTACTTC. This sequence joins TRBV19 and TRBJ2-7, with D uncertain. This CDR3 has 12 residues. V dropped 5 bases and J dropped 5 bases, with 10 bases sitting between them. Germline V lookup: CDR1 LNHDA, CDR2 SQIVND (reference sequence). The entire variable domain, with the rest obtained from reference TRBV19 and TRBJ2-7, is as follows: DGGITQSPKYLFRKEGQNVTLSCEQNLNHDAMYWYRQDPGQGLRLIYYSQIVNDFQKGDIAEGYSVSREKKESFPLTVTSAQKNPTAFYLCASSEQDNEQYFGPGTRLTVT.

The V and J genes are TRBV7-2 and TRBJ1-1; D gene uncertain. The CDR3 has 16 residues. The germline V gene encodes CDR1 SGHTA and CDR2 FQGNSA. V gave up 2 bases and J gave up 0 bases, with 13 bases separating them. CDR3: CASSLMAGDMNTEAFF. The CDR3 DNA is TGTGCCAGCAGCTTAATGGCAGGAGATATGAACACTGAAGCTTTCTTT.

This clonotype was recorded at least ten times. J is TRBJ2-7 and V is TRBV9; TRBD2 matches at 8 bases. This CDR3 is 16 amino acids long. CDR1 is SGDLS, CDR2 YYNGEE, per germline. The ends lost 4 bases at V and 4 bases at J; junction bases unmatched: 13. In DNA form, the CDR3 reads TGTGCCAGCAGCCCTAGTAGCGGGGCAGGCCCTTACGAGCAGTACTTC. Encoded protein: CASSPSSGAGPYEQYF.

As DNA, the CDR3 is TGCGCCAGCAGCAGTTGGGGCACAGAGAGAAGCACAGATACGCAGTATTTT. This encodes CASSSWGTERSTDTQYF. The J gene is TRBJ2-3, the V gene TRBV4-1, with D tentatively TRBD1 (5 bases). The CDR3 is 17 amino acids. Germline CDR1 is MGHRA and CDR2 is YSYEKL. V was pared by 5 bases and J by 0 bases, with 18 bases between.

This chain joins TRBV19 and TRBJ1-1; D not resolved. The CDR3 has 13 residues. Trimming removed 3 bases at V and 5 bases at J, with 10 bases between. From germline, CDR1 is LNHDA and CDR2 SQIVND (reference sequence). CDR3 amino acids: CASSMWGGTEAFF. The CDR3 DNA follows: TGTGCCAGTAGTATGTGGGGTGGTACTGAAGCTTTCTTT.

A few counts support this clonotype. CDR3 nucleotide sequence: TGTGCCAGTAGAGGGAATTCACCCCTCCACTTT. Amino acids: CASRGNSPLHF. The rearrangement uses TRBV12-3 or TRBV12-4 and TRBJ1-6; D uncertain. The CDR3 extends over 11 amino acids. V dropped 9 bases and J dropped 7 bases, with 7 bases sitting between them.

The rearrangement links TRBV7-9 to TRBJ1-6; possible D gene TRBD1, 6 bases. The CDR3 sequence is 15 residues long. V dropped 5 bases and J dropped 11 bases, with 19 bases sitting between them. Germline assignment: CDR1 SEHNR and CDR2 FQNEAQ (reference sequence). CDR3 in DNA: TGTGCCAGCAGCGGAGTAGGGGGTGGTATGACACCCCTCCACTTT. It translates to CASSGVGGGMTPLHF. Supplemented by reference TRBV7-9 and TRBJ1-6, the full variable domain reads DTGVSQNPRHKITKRGQNVTFRCDPISEHNRLYWYRQTLGQGPEFLTYFQNEAQLEKSRLLSDRFSAERPKGSFSTLEIQRTEQGDSAMYLCASSGVGGGMTPLHFGNGTRLTVT.

This clonotype was seen once. This chain connects TRBV2 to TRBJ2-7; perhaps TRBD1 as D (5 bases). Germline CDR1 reads SNHLY; CDR2 reads FYNNEI. CDR3 size: 14 residues. Trimming cost V 6 bases and J 4 bases, with 16 bases left between them. In DNA form, the CDR3 reads TGTGCCAGCAGCAGGACAAGCCGGTCTTACGAGCAGTACTTC. Amino acids: CASSRTSRSYEQYF.

This clonotype was detected many times. The chain recombines TRBV11-1 with TRBJ2-2, with a weak D call TRBD2 (6 bases). The V gene lost 6 bases and the J gene lost 2 bases, with 10 bases spanning the gap. This CDR3 comprises 14 residues. Germline V gene lookup returns CDR1 SGHAT and CDR2 FQDESV (reference sequence). The CDR3 loop is CASRSSANTGELFF. DNA for the CDR3: TGTGCCAGCAGGTCTAGCGCCAACACCGGGGAGCTGTTTTTT.

In its sample, this clonotype was seen many times. The J gene is TRBJ1-1, the V gene TRBV9; no clear D gene. The CDR3 sequence is 14 residues long. Per germline, CDR1 SGDLS and CDR2 YYNGEE. V was pared by 2 bases and J by 2 bases, with 10 bases between. This CDR3 is CASSVSYSNTEAFF. The DNA for the CDR3 is TGTGCCAGCAGCGTCTCCTACTCCAACACTGAAGCTTTCTTT.

The chain combines TRBV7-2 with TRBJ2-1; D is unresolved. This CDR3 region has 13 residues. Trimming removed 5 bases at V and 3 bases at J, with 8 bases between. Germline lookup yields CDR1 SGHTA and CDR2 FQGNSA. CDR3 coding DNA: TGTGCCAGCAGCAGAATTTACTACAATGAGCAGTTCTTC. Protein: CASSRIYYNEQFF.

This sequence joins TRBV20-1 and TRBJ2-2; D gene uncertain. The CDR3 contains 12 residues. Germline values: CDR1 DFQATT, CDR2 SNEGSKA (reference sequence). The ends were cut back, 1 base at V and 1 base at J, with 1 base in the middle. The CDR3, as DNA: TGCAGTGCTAGAGGGAACACCGGGGAGCTGTTTTTT. Protein: CSARGNTGELFF.

The V gene is TRBV5-6, the J gene TRBJ2-7; 8 bases align to TRBD1. The junction had 9 bases not matched to a gene; V was cut back by 6 bases and J by 4 bases. This CDR3 contains 14 residues. CDR1 and CDR2 from the germline V gene are SGHDT and YYEEEE. The CDR3 spells CASIKSGGLYEQYF. CDR3 DNA: TGTGCCAGCATTAAGTCAGGGGGCCTTTACGAGCAGTACTTC.

This clonotype was counted ten times or more. The rearrangement uses TRBV19 and TRBJ1-5; D gene unclear. The ends were cut back, 5 bases at V and 2 bases at J, with 16 bases in the middle. From germline, CDR1 is LNHDA and CDR2 SQIVND (reference sequence). This CDR3 has 16 residues. The CDR3 loop is CASSRPPGIGNQPQHF. In nucleotides, the CDR3 is TGTGCCAGTAGTCGACCACCTGGAATCGGCAATCAGCCCCAGCATTTT.

This clonotype turned up a few times. The rearrangement uses TRBV7-3 and TRBJ1-2; 9 bases match TRBD1. The junction had 3 bases not matched to a gene; V was cut back by 3 bases and J by 7 bases. The CDR3 has 13 residues. Germline assignment: CDR1 SGHTA and CDR2 FQGTGA. This CDR3 is CASSLEQGAGYTF. DNA of the CDR3: TGTGCCAGCAGCTTGGAACAGGGGGCTGGCTACACCTTC.

This clonotype was found many times. The gene calls are TRBV18 and TRBJ2-7; 10 bases align to TRBD1. This CDR3 has 15 residues. The germline V gene encodes CDR1 KGHSH and CDR2 LQKENI. The V segment lost 3 bases and the J segment 6 bases; nucleotides outside the gene matches: 8. The CDR3 DNA sequence: TGTGCCAGCTCACCCGCGACAGGGGGCCCTTCCGAGCAGTACTTC. Translation: CASSPATGGPSEQYF.

The chain has TRBV6-1 and TRBJ2-3; no clear D gene. With 1 base removed from V and 11 bases from J, the gap between germline ends came to 13 bases. The germline V gene has CDR1 MNHNS and CDR2 SASEGT. This CDR3 has 13 residues. CDR3: CASSEGAAPGQYF. DNA of the CDR3: TGTGCCAGCAGTGAAGGGGCCGCACCAGGGCAGTATTTT.

V is TRBV24-1 and J is TRBJ2-2; 7 bases line up with TRBD2. The CDR3 sequence is 17 residues long. Germline lookup yields CDR1 KGHDR and CDR2 SFDVKD. The V gene end was trimmed by 7 bases and the J gene end by 4 bases; junction bases not matched to a gene: 14. The DNA of the CDR3 is TGTGCCACCAGCCAGATCGGGCGGGAGTTTGGCACCGGGGAGCTGTTTTTT. Translating it yields CATSQIGREFGTGELFF.

V is TRBV7-3 and J is TRBJ2-2; 12 nucleotides agree with TRBD2. Germline V gives CDR1 SGHTA, CDR2 FQGTGA. The CDR3 spans 18 residues. The trim removed 1 base at V and 4 bases at J, leaving 7 bases unmatched. Here the CDR3 reads CASSLMPSGGVGTGELFF. CDR3 in DNA: TGTGCCAGCAGCTTAATGCCTAGCGGGGGGGTTGGCACCGGGGAGCTGTTTTTT.

About this clonotype: This may arise from a read error, as a much more abundant clone is one base away. The gene calls are TRBV5-1 and TRBJ2-3; either TRBD1 or TRBD2 may fit D (6 bases each). The CDR3 consists of 17 residues. The V end lost 0 bases, the J end lost 2 bases, and 16 bases lay between the germline ends. Germline lookup yields CDR1 SGHRS and CDR2 YFSETQ. Here the CDR3 reads CASSLGLVGAYTDTQYF. The CDR3 DNA sequence: TGCGCCAGCAGCTTGGGACTAGTGGGGGCCTACACAGATACGCAGTATTTT.

The genes are TRBV7-2 and TRBJ2-5; no definite D call. Trimming left V 5 bases short and J 5 bases short, with 9 bases between. This CDR3 has 12 amino acids. CDR1 SGHTA and CDR2 FQGNSA come from the germline V gene. The CDR3: CASSLRIETQYF. The CDR3 DNA reads TGTGCCAGCAGCCTCAGAATCGAGACCCAGTACTTC.

This sequence joins TRBV18 and TRBJ2-3, with 9 bases lining up with TRBD2. Germline CDR1 reads KGHSH; CDR2 reads LQKENI. There are 16 residues in the CDR3. J lost 3 bases, V lost 0 bases, and 4 bases had no gene match. CDR3 sequence: CASSPPYAGGTDTQYF. CDR3 in DNA: TGTGCCAGCTCACCACCCTATGCGGGAGGGACAGATACGCAGTATTTT. Full variable domain (outside the CDR3, taken from reference TRBV18 and TRBJ2-3): NAGVMQNPRHLVRRRGQEARLRCSPMKGHSHVYWYRQLPEEGLKFMVYLQKENIIDESGMPKERFSAEFPKEGPSILRIQQVVRGDSAAYFCASSPPYAGGTDTQYFGPGTRLTVL.

This clonotype was found once. CDR3 protein: CSAGDRSSYNEQFF. In nucleotides, the CDR3 is TGCAGTGCTGGGGACAGGAGCTCCTACAATGAGCAGTTCTTC. The gene calls are TRBV20-1 and TRBJ2-1; 8 nucleotides line up with TRBD1. The CDR3 extends over 14 amino acids. The V gene end was trimmed by 5 bases and the J gene end by 0 bases; junction bases not matched to a gene: 3. CDR1 DFQATT and CDR2 SNEGSKA come from the germline V gene (reference sequence).

The CDR3 coding sequence is TGCAGTGCTGGGACTAGCGGACAAGAGACCCAGTACTTC. Its translation is CSAGTSGQETQYF. This chain connects TRBV20-1 to TRBJ2-5; 11 bases are shared with TRBD2. The V segment lost 5 bases and the J segment 2 bases; nucleotides outside the gene matches: 1. Germline-derived CDR1 and CDR2 are DFQATT and SNEGSKA (reference sequence). There are 13 residues in the CDR3.

The table lists this clonotype with many counts. The chain couples TRBV5-1 to TRBJ1-2; D gene uncertain. Germline CDR1 is SGHRS and CDR2 is YFSETQ. Trimming cost V 1 base and J 2 bases, with 6 bases left between them. CDR3 length: 13 amino acids. DNA for the CDR3: TGCGCCAGCAGCTTGAGTCTCAACTATGGCTACACCTTC. Translated, it gives CASSLSLNYGYTF.

The table lists this clonotype with many counts. The V call is TRBV20-1, the J call TRBJ2-3, with D possibly matching TRBD2 (6 bases). Trimming cost V 6 bases and J 2 bases, with 15 bases left between them. Germline V lookup: CDR1 DFQATT, CDR2 SNEGSKA (reference sequence). The CDR3 length is 14 residues. The CDR3 sequence is CSALGLANTDTQYF. CDR3 bases: TGCAGTGCCTTGGGACTGGCTAACACAGATACGCAGTATTTT.

The sample holds many counts of this clonotype. The rearrangement links TRBV10-3 to TRBJ1-6, with TRBD1 matching over 8 bases. Germline V lookup: CDR1 ENHRY, CDR2 SYGVKD. With 0 bases clipped from V and 7 bases from J, the junction kept 11 bases outside the gene matches. The CDR3 is made up of 18 amino acids. The chain's CDR3 is CAISESRQGAPVNSPLHF. CDR3 DNA sequence: TGTGCCATCAGTGAGTCTAGGCAGGGGGCACCTGTAAATTCACCCCTCCACTTT.